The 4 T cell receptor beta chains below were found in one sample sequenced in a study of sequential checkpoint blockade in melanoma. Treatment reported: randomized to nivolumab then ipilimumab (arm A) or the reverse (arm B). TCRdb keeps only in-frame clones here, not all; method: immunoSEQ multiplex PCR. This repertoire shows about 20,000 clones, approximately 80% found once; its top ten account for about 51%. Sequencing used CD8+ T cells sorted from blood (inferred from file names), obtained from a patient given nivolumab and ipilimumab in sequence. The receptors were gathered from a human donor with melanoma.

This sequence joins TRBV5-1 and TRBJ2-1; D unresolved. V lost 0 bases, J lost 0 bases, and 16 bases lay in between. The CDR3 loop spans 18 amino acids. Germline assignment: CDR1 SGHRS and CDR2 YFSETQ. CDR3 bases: TGCGCCAGCAGCTTGGCCGGCCTCCCGCGGAGCTCCTACAATGAGCAGTTCTTC. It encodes CASSLAGLPRSSYNEQFF.

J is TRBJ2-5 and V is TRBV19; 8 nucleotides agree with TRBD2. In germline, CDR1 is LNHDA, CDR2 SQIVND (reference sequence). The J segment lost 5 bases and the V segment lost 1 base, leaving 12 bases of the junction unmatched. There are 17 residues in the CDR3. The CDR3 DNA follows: TGTGCCAGTAGTATAGGTTCGGGGGGGGCGCTTTCGGAGACCCAGTACTTC. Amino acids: CASSIGSGGALSETQYF.

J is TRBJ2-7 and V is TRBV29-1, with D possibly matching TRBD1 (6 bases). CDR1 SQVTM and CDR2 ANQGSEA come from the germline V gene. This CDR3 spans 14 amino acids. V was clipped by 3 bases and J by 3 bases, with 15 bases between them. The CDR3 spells CSVETTGTSYEQYF. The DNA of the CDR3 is TGCAGCGTTGAGACAACAGGGACCAGCTACGAGCAGTACTTC.

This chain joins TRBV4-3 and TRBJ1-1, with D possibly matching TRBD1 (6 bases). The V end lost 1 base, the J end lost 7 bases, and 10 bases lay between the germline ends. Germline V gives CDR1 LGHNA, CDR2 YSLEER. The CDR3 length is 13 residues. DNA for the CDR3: TGCGCCAGCAGCCAAGGACAGGACCTTGAAGCTTTCTTT. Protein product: CASSQGQDLEAFF.